This entry lists 19 T cell receptor beta chains sequenced from one sample in a study of T cells in Graves' hyperthyroidism and ophthalmopathy (dated by TCRdb to 2018 to 2020). Receptors were amplified or captured by multiplex PCR. Sequenced on an Illumina HiSeq 2000. Amplification of TCR beta CDR3 regions was carried out from RNA transcripts. The TCR CDR3 was subjected to a first round of RT-PCR using the HTBI primer set and the Qiagen OneStep RT-PCR kit. The public reads were quality trimmed at Q25 with fastp and then assembled into clones with MiXCR by TCRdb, keeping productive beta chains. Entries that share a CDR3 protein sequence are merged under the most common genes and DNA. The sample table holds some 560,000 distinct CDR3 sequences, of which around 16% were seen once. The ten top clones hold less than 9.5% of the sample. Sequencing was performed on blood. These receptor sequences come from a woman aged 25 to 39 with Graves' hyperthyroidism.

This clonotype was seen at least ten times. The V gene is TRBV6-2 or TRBV6-3, the J gene TRBJ2-5; 13 bases fit TRBD2. V gave up 6 bases and J gave up 5 bases; unmatched junction bases: 12. The CDR3 spans 17 residues. Germline V gene sequence: CDR1 MNHEY, CDR2 SVGEGT. The CDR3 loop reads CASSQGLAGVIYETQYF. The CDR3 coding sequence is TGTGCCAGCAGCCAAGGACTAGCGGGAGTAATTTATGAGACCCAGTACTTC.

In this sample, this clonotype turned up a few times. The chain's CDR3 is CASSREASATNEKLFF. CDR3 DNA: TGCGCCAGCAGCCGCGAAGCCAGTGCAACTAATGAAAAACTGTTTTTT. The genes are TRBV4-1 and TRBJ1-4; D gene uncertain. The CDR3 length is 16 residues. CDR1 is MGHRA, CDR2 YSYEKL, per germline. The V end was cut by 4 bases, the J end by 0 bases, with 12 bases between.

This clonotype occurred many times. V is TRBV5-1 and J is TRBJ2-7, with 12 bases fitting TRBD2. Germline values: CDR1 SGHRS, CDR2 YFSETQ. The V gene end was trimmed by 0 bases and the J gene end by 6 bases; junction bases not matched to a gene: 7. The CDR3 extends over 16 amino acids. The CDR3 reads CASSLGQLAGGREQYF. CDR3 bases: TGCGCCAGCAGCTTGGGGCAACTAGCGGGAGGACGCGAGCAGTACTTC. Full variable domain (outside the CDR3, taken from reference TRBV5-1 and TRBJ2-7): KAGVTQTPRYLIKTRGQQVTLSCSPISGHRSVSWYQQTPGQGLQFLFEYFSETQRNKGNFPGRFSGRQFSNSRSEMNVSTLELGDSALYLCASSLGQLAGGREQYFGPGTRLTVT.

This clonotype was observed a handful of times. The rearrangement links TRBV20-1 to TRBJ1-2; tentative D call: TRBD1 (5 bases). CDR3 length equals 14 residues. The V end was cut by 0 bases, the J end by 3 bases, with 11 bases between. CDR1 is DFQATT, CDR2 SNEGSKA, per germline (reference sequence). Written as DNA, the CDR3 is TGCAGTGCTAGAGACAGCAGGGTTGACTATGGCTACACCTTC. Encoded protein: CSARDSRVDYGYTF.

The chain couples TRBV20-1 to TRBJ1-5, with TRBD1 identical over 7 bases. The germline V gene encodes CDR1 DFQATT and CDR2 SNEGSKA (reference sequence). The trim removed 6 bases at V and 6 bases at J, leaving 8 bases unmatched. The length of the CDR3 is 13 residues. The CDR3 region has the DNA TGCAGTGCAAGCACAGGGGAGGGTCAGCCCCAGCATTTT. Translation: CSASTGEGQPQHF.

This clonotype appeared many times. V is TRBV5-1 and J is TRBJ2-3; D uncertain. CDR3 length: 14 residues. Germline V gene data show CDR1 as SGHRS and CDR2 as YFSETQ. The V end was cut by 4 bases, the J end by 0 bases, with 9 bases between. The DNA for the CDR3 is TGCGCCAGCAGCCCGGACGGAAGCACAGATACGCAGTATTTT. This gives the protein CASSPDGSTDTQYF.

V is TRBV11-2 and J is TRBJ2-3; D tentatively fits TRBD1 or TRBD2 (6 bases each). Between the trimmed V and J ends, which lost 8 bases and 0 bases, there was a span of 12 bases. This CDR3 has 14 residues. Germline-derived CDR1 and CDR2 are SGHAT and FQNNGV. The CDR3 loop is CASGGTFSTDTQYF. For the CDR3, the DNA is TGTGCCAGCGGGGGGACATTTAGCACAGATACGCAGTATTTT.

This clonotype was observed a handful of times. This rearrangement joins TRBV5-1 to TRBJ1-5, with TRBD1 as a possible D gene (5 bases). There are 13 residues in the CDR3. V was shortened by 0 bases and J by 7 bases, with 8 bases between the two germline ends. Germline assignment: CDR1 SGHRS and CDR2 YFSETQ. DNA for the CDR3: TGCGCCAGCAGCTTGGTGGGGCCCCAGCCCCAGCATTTT. Translating it yields CASSLVGPQPQHF.

The table lists this clonotype with a few counts. This chain joins TRBV6-6 and TRBJ1-1; tentatively, D is TRBD1 (6 bases). The germline V gene has CDR1 MNHNY and CDR2 SVGAGI (reference sequence). Trimming cost V 0 bases and J 4 bases, with 12 bases left between them. This CDR3 has 15 residues. CDR3: CASSYSGGGGTEAFF. The CDR3 DNA reads TGTGCCAGCAGTTACTCGGGGGGGGGCGGCACTGAAGCTTTCTTT.

The sample holds a few counts of this clonotype. The CDR3 region has the DNA TGTGCCGGGTCTCGGGGGACTGGAAACACCATATATTTT. It yields the protein CAGSRGTGNTIYF. The chain recombines TRBV30 with TRBJ1-3, with a possible D match to TRBD1 (5 bases). This CDR3 spans 13 amino acids. The V gene lost 8 bases and the J gene lost 2 bases, with 13 bases spanning the gap. Germline V gene data show CDR1 as GTSNPN and CDR2 as SVGIG (reference sequence).

The J gene is TRBJ2-4, the V gene TRBV10-3, with D possibly being TRBD1 (5 bases). Germline lookup yields CDR1 ENHRY and CDR2 SYGVKD. Trimming shortened V by 2 bases and J by 0 bases, and 8 bases separated the two germline ends. This CDR3 has 15 amino acids. CDR3 in amino acids: CAISEGAVAKNIQYF. DNA of the CDR3: TGTGCCATCAGTGAGGGGGCGGTAGCCAAAAACATTCAGTACTTC.

This clonotype occurred many times. The chain has TRBV20-1 and TRBJ1-2; maybe TRBD1 (6 bases). V lost 3 bases and J lost 2, with 10 bases in between. The CDR3 spans 13 residues. Germline loops: CDR1 DFQATT, CDR2 SNEGSKA (reference sequence). Here the CDR3 DNA reads TGCAGTGCTAGCACAGGGCCAAACTATGGCTACACCTTC. Translating it yields CSASTGPNYGYTF.

This clonotype was counted many times. The chain combines TRBV7-2 with TRBJ2-3; the match to TRBD2 covers 7 bases. The CDR3 covers 15 residues. V shed 5 bases and J 2 bases; nucleotides not matched to a gene: 7. CDR1 is SGHTA and CDR2 is FQGNSA in the germline V gene. The CDR3 sequence: CASSPAGFYTDTQYF. DNA for the CDR3: TGTGCCAGCAGCCCAGCGGGATTCTACACAGATACGCAGTATTTT.

The chain combines TRBV7-9 with TRBJ2-5, with D possibly TRBD2 on 7 matching bases. The CDR3 contains 14 residues. The V gene's germline CDR1 is SEHNR and CDR2 FQNEAQ (reference sequence). V lost 7 bases to trimming and J lost 3 bases, with 15 bases between them. The CDR3 DNA reads as TGTGCCAGCACCTGGGGGGGACACAAAGAGACCCAGTACTTC. Its translation: CASTWGGHKETQYF.

This clonotype was seen a few times. A much bigger clone sits one base away, suggesting this may be a read error. This chain connects TRBV2 to TRBJ2-5; 10 nucleotides align to TRBD2. CDR1 SNHLY and CDR2 FYNNEI come from the germline V gene. This CDR3 has 14 amino acids. Trimming at V came to 4 bases and at J to 9 bases, leaving 8 bases not matched to a gene. In DNA form, the CDR3 reads TGTGCCAGCAGTGTGCTAGCGGGAGAGGGGGCCCAGTACTTC. Amino acids: CASSVLAGEGAQYF.

This chain joins TRBV10-1 and TRBJ1-5; D not resolved. Germline lookup yields CDR1 WNHNN and CDR2 SYGVQD (reference sequence). The ends were cut back, 1 base at V and 5 bases at J, with 9 bases in the middle. This CDR3 contains 14 residues. The CDR3 DNA is TGCGCCAGCAGTGAGTACGGTGGGGATCAGCCCCAGCATTTT. The encoded protein is CASSEYGGDQPQHF.

On this clonotype itself: One end of the junction fails to match germline, which may point to a read error. V gene TRBV12-3 or TRBV12-4 combines with J gene TRBJ2-3, with no clear D. This CDR3 is 13 amino acids long. The DNA of the CDR3 is TGTGCCAGCTCACCAACCCGCACAGATGCGCAATATTTT. Its protein is CASSPTRTDAQYF.

The sample holds many counts of this clonotype. The V and J genes are TRBV29-1 and TRBJ2-3; TRBD1 matches 7 bases. Germline CDR1 SQVTM, CDR2 ANQGSEA. The CDR3 has 13 residues. The trim removed 6 bases at V and 2 bases at J, leaving 5 bases unmatched. The CDR3 is CSVRDSSTDTQYF. For the CDR3, the DNA is TGCAGCGTCAGGGACAGCTCCACAGATACGCAGTATTTT.

V gene TRBV10-3 combines with J gene TRBJ2-3; 12 bases are a match to TRBD2. Germline V gene lookup returns CDR1 ENHRY and CDR2 SYGVKD. The CDR3 loop spans 16 amino acids. V was clipped by 3 bases and J by 4 bases; unmatched bases: 5. The CDR3 coding sequence is TGTGCCATCAGTGACGGTCTAGCGGGGGGGGCAGATACGCAGTATTTT. Encoded protein: CAISDGLAGGADTQYF.